The 20 T cell receptor beta chains listed next were all sequenced from one sample in a study of CD8+ T cells in alopecia areata. Sequencing templates came from extracted RNA that was reverse transcribed into cDNA. Only in-frame clones appear in the TCRdb table, and some are missing; sequencing was by immunoSEQ multiplex PCR. The sample lists 200,000 to 250,000 clones; 50% to 70% were seen once. Sample: CD4+ T cells sorted from blood, taken at week 0. Source of these receptors: a human donor with alopecia areata.

This clone was picked up a small number of times. The J gene is TRBJ2-1, the V gene TRBV19, with D tentatively TRBD2 (5 bases). The CDR3 extends over 13 amino acids. Germline V gene data show CDR1 as LNHDA and CDR2 as SQIVND (reference sequence). Trimming shortened V by 6 bases and J by 4 bases, and 10 bases separated the two germline ends. CDR3 nucleotide sequence: TGTGCCAGTAGCTTCGGGGTTTACAATGAGCAGTTCTTC. Translation gives CASSFGVYNEQFF.

J is TRBJ1-2 and V is TRBV30, with D hard to call. Germline lookup yields CDR1 GTSNPN and CDR2 SVGIG (reference sequence). CDR3 size: 13 residues. Between the trimmed V and J ends, which lost 1 base and 8 bases, there was a span of 14 bases. The CDR3 DNA reads as TGTGCCTGGAGTGCCCTCGTTAGAGAAGGCTACACCTTC. As protein: CAWSALVREGYTF.

The chain joins TRBV6-5 to TRBJ2-7; 8 bases are shared with TRBD1. Losses at the gene ends were 6 bases for V and 3 bases for J; bases not matched to a gene: 7. The germline V gene encodes CDR1 MNHEY and CDR2 SVGAGI. This CDR3 has 14 amino acids. The CDR3 here is CASSRTGRYYEQYF. The CDR3 bases are TGTGCCAGCAGCCGGACAGGGCGGTACTACGAGCAGTACTTC.

The gene calls are TRBV27 and TRBJ2-7; 8 bases line up with TRBD1. V lost 2 bases and J lost 3; bases outside the gene matches: 6. The CDR3 consists of 15 residues. CDR1 is MNHEY, CDR2 SMNVEV, per germline (reference sequence). For the CDR3, the DNA is TGTGCCAGCAGTTTAAATTCAGGGGGCGTCTACGAGCAGTACTTC. Its translation: CASSLNSGGVYEQYF.

The chain carries TRBV7-8 and TRBJ1-1, with a weak D call TRBD1 (6 bases). The CDR3 has 15 residues. Trimming cost V 0 bases and J 1 base, with 9 bases left between them. CDR1 is SGHVS, CDR2 FQNEAQ, per germline. The CDR3 loop reads CASSLAYRANTEAFF. The CDR3 DNA sequence: TGTGCCAGCAGCTTAGCATACAGGGCGAACACTGAAGCTTTCTTT.

V usage is TRBV19 and J usage is TRBJ2-3; D is perhaps TRBD1 or TRBD2 (6 bases each). This CDR3 is built from 16 residues. V was clipped by 7 bases and J by 1 base, with 18 bases between them. Germline V gene lookup returns CDR1 LNHDA and CDR2 SQIVND (reference sequence). The CDR3 region is CASTIRTGTGTDTQYF. Here the CDR3 DNA reads TGTGCCAGTACTATCCGTACAGGGACTGGCACAGATACGCAGTATTTT.

The chain combines TRBV15 with TRBJ1-5; D is uncertain. Germline V gives CDR1 LNHNV, CDR2 YYDKDF (reference sequence). V gave up 5 bases and J gave up 1 base, with 9 bases separating them. The CDR3 spans 14 residues. The CDR3 region is CATSPQKSNQPQHF. The CDR3, as DNA: TGTGCCACCAGCCCCCAGAAGAGCAATCAGCCCCAGCATTTT. The full variable domain, completed using reference TRBV15 and TRBJ1-5, is DAMVIQNPRYQVTQFGKPVTLSCSQTLNHNVMYWYQQKSSQAPKLLFHYYDKDFNNEADTPDNFQSRRPNTSFCFLDIRSPGLGDTAMYLCATSPQKSNQPQHFGDGTRLSIL.

This clone has only a few counts. V and J are TRBV29-1 and TRBJ1-1; D uncertain. Trimming left V 7 bases short and J 0 bases short, with 12 bases between. CDR3 length: 13 amino acids. Per germline, CDR1 SQVTM and CDR2 ANQGSEA. The CDR3, as DNA: TGCAGCGCCCCTTCAGATATGAACACTGAAGCTTTCTTT. Amino acid sequence: CSAPSDMNTEAFF.

The chain carries TRBV5-4 and TRBJ2-3, with D unresolved. This CDR3 is built from 11 residues. Trimming shortened V by 4 bases and J by 3 bases, and 3 bases separated the two germline ends. Per germline, CDR1 SGHNT and CDR2 YYREEE (reference sequence). The CDR3 is CASSRTDTQYF. In DNA, the CDR3 is TGTGCCAGCAGCCGGACAGATACGCAGTATTTT.

The chain employs TRBV5-4 and TRBJ2-2; unclear D gene. The length of the CDR3 is 17 residues. V was pared by 0 bases and J by 6 bases, with 18 bases between. Germline CDR1 is SGHNT and CDR2 is YYREEE (reference sequence). The CDR3 DNA follows: TGTGCCAGCAGCTTGGCCTCTCCGACCGCGGCCTCCGGGGAGCTGTTTTTT. The encoded protein is CASSLASPTAASGELFF.

The sample holds one count of this clone. The rearrangement links TRBV6-5 to TRBJ2-7; D call uncertain. Germline loops: CDR1 MNHEY, CDR2 SVGAGI. There are 11 residues in the CDR3. The V end was cut by 7 bases, the J end by 4 bases, with 8 bases between. CDR3 coding DNA: TGTGCCAGCAAGCAAGGGTACGAGCAGTACTTC. It translates to CASKQGYEQYF.

In regard to this clone: At one end, the junction sequence differs from germline, possibly due to a read error. V usage is TRBV30 and J usage is TRBJ1-1; 8 bases are shared with TRBD1. The CDR3 spans 14 residues. The germline V gene has CDR1 GTSNPN and CDR2 SVGIG (reference sequence). The CDR3 region has the DNA TGTACCTGGAGCCCCGGACAGGGAGGTACTGAAGCTTTCTTT. Translated: CTWSPGQGGTEAFF.

This clone was observed a handful of times. The chain has TRBV29-1 and TRBJ1-1; no clear D. The CDR3 contains 13 residues. Germline V lookup: CDR1 SQVTM, CDR2 ANQGSEA. V lost 8 bases and J 0 bases, leaving 13 bases between the germline ends. The CDR3 nucleotides read TGCAGCCCCAGCCGACAAATGAACACTGAAGCTTTCTTT. Protein: CSPSRQMNTEAFF.

This chain links TRBV2 with TRBJ2-5, with 8 bases aligning to TRBD2. The CDR3 totals 15 residues. The ends lost 4 bases at V and 4 bases at J; junction bases unmatched: 8. Looked up from germline, CDR1 is SNHLY and CDR2 is FYNNEI. This chain's CDR3 is CASSAEAGVTETQYF. CDR3 sequence (DNA): TGTGCCAGCAGTGCTGAAGCGGGAGTAACAGAGACCCAGTACTTC.

The chain links TRBV11-1 to TRBJ2-3; D uncertain. The length of the CDR3 is 13 residues. CDR1 and CDR2 from the germline V gene are SGHAT and FQDESV (reference sequence). Trimming pared 2 bases from V and 2 bases from J, leaving 5 bases between. The CDR3 coding sequence is TGTGCCAGCAGCTTATCGAACACAGATACGCAGTATTTT. Protein: CASSLSNTDTQYF.

This chain uses TRBV6-6 with TRBJ2-5; D might be TRBD2 (6 bases). The germline gives CDR1 MNHNY, CDR2 SVGAGI (reference sequence). V was pared by 5 bases and J by 4 bases, with 17 bases between. This CDR3 spans 15 amino acids. CDR3 region: CASSTPFQEGETQYF. CDR3 DNA sequence: TGTGCCAGCAGTACCCCGTTCCAGGAGGGAGAGACCCAGTACTTC.

The V and J genes are TRBV29-1 and TRBJ2-3, with D possibly TRBD2 on 5 matching bases. V shed 4 bases and J shed 2 bases, with 16 bases lying between them. Germline loops: CDR1 SQVTM, CDR2 ANQGSEA. The CDR3 sequence is 15 residues long. The CDR3 spells CSVVRLAQITDTQYF. CDR3 nucleotide sequence: TGCAGCGTTGTGCGGCTAGCACAAATCACAGATACGCAGTATTTT.

The chain carries TRBV5-1 and TRBJ2-7, with 7 bases lining up with TRBD1. From germline, CDR1 is SGHRS and CDR2 YFSETQ. The CDR3 runs 14 residues. Trimming took 6 bases from V and 0 from J; bases not matched to a gene: 6. CDR3 sequence: CASKPGTDSYEQYF. The DNA of the CDR3 is TGCGCCAGCAAACCCGGGACAGACTCCTACGAGCAGTACTTC. The full variable domain, rest sourced from reference TRBV5-1 and TRBJ2-7, is KAGVTQTPRYLIKTRGQQVTLSCSPISGHRSVSWYQQTPGQGLQFLFEYFSETQRNKGNFPGRFSGRQFSNSRSEMNVSTLELGDSALYLCASKPGTDSYEQYFGPGTRLTVT.

This chain connects TRBV30 to TRBJ2-5; TRBD2 agrees at 10 bases. This CDR3 spans 13 amino acids. Trimming took 1 base from V and 10 from J; bases not matched to a gene: 6. Germline V gene lookup returns CDR1 GTSNPN and CDR2 SVGIG (reference sequence). The CDR3 is CAWSEGLAGDQYF. In nucleotides, the CDR3 is TGTGCCTGGAGTGAGGGGCTAGCGGGGGACCAGTACTTC.

This clone was observed once. The chain joins TRBV2 to TRBJ2-7, with no clear D. Trimming took off 7 bases at V and 5 bases at J, with 12 bases between the two ends. Germline lookup yields CDR1 SNHLY and CDR2 FYNNEI. This CDR3 contains 12 residues. CDR3 amino acids: CASTVSRHEQYF. In DNA form, the CDR3 reads TGTGCCAGCACCGTTAGCCGGCACGAGCAGTACTTC.